Below, 27 T cell receptor beta chains from the same sample are listed, as sequenced in a study of blood T cell repertoires in COVID-19. Method: immunoSEQ multiplex PCR; TCRdb's copy keeps in-frame clones and lacks some. The sample shows around 58,000 clones, roughly 85% of them seen only once. The sample consisted of peripheral blood. The receptors stem from a human donor in a cohort sampled during active COVID-19.

The chain joins TRBV4-1 to TRBJ1-1, with 8 bases aligning to TRBD1. V shed 7 bases, J shed 2 bases, and the junction held 12 bases outside the gene matches. This CDR3 is 16 amino acids long. The germline gives CDR1 MGHRA, CDR2 YSYEKL. The CDR3 DNA reads TGCGCCAGCAAGCACCCATCGGACAGGGCAAACACTGAAGCTTTCTTT. Translation: CASKHPSDRANTEAFF.

The rearrangement uses TRBV6-2 or TRBV6-3 and TRBJ2-5; D perhaps matches TRBD1 (6 bases). CDR1 and CDR2 from the germline V gene are MNHEY and SVGEGT. V gave up 2 bases and J gave up 2 bases, with 15 bases separating them. There are 16 residues in the CDR3. CDR3 in DNA: TGTGCCAGCAGTTACGGGTCGACAGGACGGCAAGAGACCCAGTACTTC. This translates into CASSYGSTGRQETQYF.

The chain employs TRBV7-9 and TRBJ2-1, with 8 bases lining up with TRBD2. Germline CDR1 and CDR2: SEHNR and FQNEAQ (reference sequence). Trimming removed 3 bases from V and 2 bases from J; junction bases left unmatched: 3. This CDR3 comprises 15 residues. CDR3 loop: CASSFPGGAYNEQFF. The DNA for the CDR3 is TGTGCCAGCAGCTTCCCGGGGGGGGCCTACAATGAGCAGTTCTTC.

CDR3 nucleotides: TGTGCCAGCAGCTTTGGACTAGCGGGGCCCCGAAGCACAGATACGCAGTATTTT. Its protein is CASSFGLAGPRSTDTQYF. This chain uses TRBV5-4 with TRBJ2-3; 12 nucleotides align to TRBD2. The J segment lost 0 bases and the V segment lost 2 bases, leaving 7 bases of the junction unmatched. Germline CDR1 and CDR2: SGHNT and YYREEE (reference sequence). The CDR3 has 18 amino acids.

The gene calls are TRBV7-8 and TRBJ2-3; 13 bases are shared with TRBD2. This CDR3 region has 16 residues. V lost 5 bases, J lost 4 bases, and 6 bases stayed unmatched. The germline V gene has CDR1 SGHVS and CDR2 FQNEAQ. The CDR3 here is CASSPLAGGNADTQYF. The CDR3, as DNA: TGTGCCAGCAGCCCACTAGCGGGGGGGAATGCAGATACGCAGTATTTT.

V is TRBV9 and J is TRBJ1-2, with TRBD1 matching over 9 bases. The CDR3 has 18 amino acids. Germline trimming cut 0 bases from V and 5 bases from J; bases unmatched to any gene: 14. Germline values: CDR1 SGDLS, CDR2 YYNGEE. This CDR3 reads CASSVGFVGTGSWYGYTF. For the CDR3, the DNA is TGTGCCAGCAGCGTAGGGTTCGTCGGGACAGGGTCTTGGTATGGCTACACCTTC.

The table lists this clone with a count of one. J is TRBJ2-5 and V is TRBV27; 7 nucleotides match TRBD1. This CDR3 spans 13 amino acids. Germline CDR1 is MNHEY and CDR2 is SMNVEV (reference sequence). The J segment lost 10 bases and the V segment lost 5 bases, leaving 10 bases of the junction unmatched. The CDR3 spells CASSLNGQVRQYF. In DNA form, the CDR3 reads TGTGCCAGCAGTCTAAACGGACAGGTGCGCCAGTACTTC.

The chain links TRBV29-1 to TRBJ2-7, with D tentatively TRBD2 (6 bases). The germline CDR1 and CDR2 sequences are SQVTM and ANQGSEA. V dropped 7 bases and J dropped 2 bases, with 9 bases sitting between them. This CDR3 comprises 11 residues. The CDR3 spells CSAGAAYEQYF. DNA for the CDR3: TGCAGCGCGGGAGCCGCCTACGAGCAGTACTTC.

This chain links TRBV18 with TRBJ1-2, with a possible D match to TRBD1 (6 bases). The CDR3 has 12 amino acids. V shed 3 bases and J shed 10 bases, with 12 bases lying between them. CDR1 and CDR2 from the germline V gene are KGHSH and LQKENI. The CDR3 coding sequence is TGTGCCAGCTCACCCGGGACATCATCCTACACCTTC. Amino acid sequence: CASSPGTSSYTF.

This clone has only one observation. This chain uses TRBV7-2 with TRBJ2-7; D might be TRBD1 (5 bases). Trimming left V 9 bases short and J 5 bases short, with 14 bases between. The CDR3 is 12 amino acids. In germline, CDR1 is SGHTA, CDR2 FQGNSA. CDR3 residues: CASQGLVNEQYF. For the CDR3, the DNA is TGTGCCAGTCAGGGTTTGGTAAACGAGCAGTACTTC.

V gene TRBV28 combines with J gene TRBJ1-5; 10 nucleotides match TRBD1. The length of the CDR3 is 17 residues. V trimming: 6 bases; J trimming: 6 bases; junction bases outside the gene matches: 14. Germline loops: CDR1 MDHEN, CDR2 SYDVKM. The CDR3 DNA reads TGTGCCAGCAGCGTGACAGGGGGCGCAATAATTAGTCAGCCCCAGCATTTT. It specifies CASSVTGGAIISQPQHF. Drawing the rest from reference TRBV28 and TRBJ1-5, the complete variable domain is DVKVTQSSRYLVKRTGEKVFLECVQDMDHENMFWYRQDPGLGLRLIYFSYDVKMKEKGDIPEGYSVSREKKERFSLILESASTNQTSMYLCASSVTGGAIISQPQHFGDGTRLSIL.

The chain has TRBV5-6 and TRBJ2-5; 13 nucleotides agree with TRBD2. Germline V CDR1 and CDR2: SGHDT, YYEEEE. The V segment lost 4 bases and the J segment 5 bases; nucleotides outside the gene matches: 14. The CDR3 spans 18 residues. CDR3 DNA sequence: TGTGCCAGCAGCCTAACCGGGACTAGCGGGGTGATTGAGGAGACCCAGTACTTC. Protein sequence: CASSLTGTSGVIEETQYF.

This clone was seen a handful of times. The chain uses TRBV4-1 and TRBJ1-2; 7 nucleotides match TRBD1. Germline V gene sequence: CDR1 MGHRA, CDR2 YSYEKL. The CDR3 contains 14 residues. V trimming: 2 bases; J trimming: 4 bases; junction bases outside the gene matches: 4. The CDR3 spells CASSQQDRTYGYTF. CDR3 bases: TGCGCCAGCAGCCAACAGGACAGGACCTATGGCTACACCTTC.

The rearrangement links TRBV5-1 to TRBJ2-5; 7 nucleotides match TRBD1. After removal of 4 bases from V and 2 bases from J, the junction contained 5 bases not matched to a gene. The CDR3 runs 14 residues. Germline V lookup: CDR1 SGHRS, CDR2 YFSETQ. CDR3 DNA: TGCGCCAGCAGCCTACAGGGGCATCAAGAGACCCAGTACTTC. Translation gives CASSLQGHQETQYF.

This chain connects TRBV6-5 to TRBJ2-5, with D uncertain. Germline assignment: CDR1 MNHEY and CDR2 SVGAGI. CDR3 length: 14 amino acids. With 0 bases removed from V and 5 bases from J, the gap between germline ends came to 10 bases. The DNA for the CDR3 is TGTGCCAGCAGTTACTCGGGCACCCCGGAGACCCAGTACTTC. Amino acids: CASSYSGTPETQYF.

The chain is built from TRBV7-5 and TRBJ2-3; TRBD2, the table's D call, was not compared with the DNA. TRBV7-5 counts as a pseudogene. This CDR3 has 16 amino acids. DNA for the CDR3: TGTGCCAGAAGCAAACTTACTAGCGGGGCCACAGATACGCAGTATTTT. Its protein product is CARSKLTSGATDTQYF.

This sequence joins TRBV6-2 or TRBV6-3 and TRBJ2-7, with a tentative D call TRBD2 (5 bases). The length of the CDR3 is 14 residues. Germline CDR1 reads MNHEY; CDR2 reads SVGEGT. V was cut by 0 bases and J by 1 base, with 7 bases left in between. CDR3 DNA sequence: TGTGCCAGCAGTTACTCTGCGGGTTCCTACGAGCAGTACTTC. This codes for CASSYSAGSYEQYF.

DNA for the CDR3: TGTGCCAGCAGCTTAAGACTAGCGGGAAACACAGATACGCAGTATTTT. It is translated as CASSLRLAGNTDTQYF. The genes are TRBV7-2 and TRBJ2-3; 11 bases are shared with TRBD2. The CDR3 contains 16 residues. Trimming cost V 2 bases and J 2 bases; bases outside gene matches: 3. The germline CDR1 and CDR2 sequences are SGHTA and FQGNSA.

The chain couples TRBV9 to TRBJ2-1, with 7 positions matching TRBD2. V was clipped by 0 bases and J by 4 bases; unmatched bases: 7. This CDR3 region has 16 residues. Looked up from germline, CDR1 is SGDLS and CDR2 is YYNGEE. The CDR3 bases are TGTGCCAGCAGCGTAGGAGTGGGGGGGTTATACAATGAGCAGTTCTTC. This gives the protein CASSVGVGGLYNEQFF.

The chain combines TRBV19 with TRBJ2-5, with TRBD1 identical over 10 bases. V dropped 4 bases and J dropped 1; count of bases not matched to a gene: 6. The CDR3 sequence is 16 residues long. Per germline, CDR1 LNHDA and CDR2 SQIVND (reference sequence). The CDR3 sequence is CASSRRDRGFQETQYF. For the CDR3, the DNA is TGTGCCAGTAGTAGGAGGGACAGGGGTTTCCAAGAGACCCAGTACTTC.

This rearrangement joins TRBV18 to TRBJ2-7, with 7 bases aligning to TRBD1. Trimming took 0 bases from V and 4 from J; bases not matched to a gene: 3. In germline, CDR1 is KGHSH, CDR2 LQKENI. The CDR3 sequence is 14 residues long. The CDR3 region has the DNA TGTGCCAGCTCACCACCGGGGACAGATTACGAGCAGTACTTC. This encodes CASSPPGTDYEQYF. The complete variable domain, with remaining parts taken from reference TRBV18 and TRBJ2-7, reads NAGVMQNPRHLVRRRGQEARLRCSPMKGHSHVYWYRQLPEEGLKFMVYLQKENIIDESGMPKERFSAEFPKEGPSILRIQQVVRGDSAAYFCASSPPGTDYEQYFGPGTRLTVT.

This rearrangement joins TRBV3-1 (or the pseudogene TRBV3-2) to TRBJ2-6; 10 nucleotides line up with TRBD2. The CDR3 consists of 17 residues. V shed 6 bases, J shed 1 base, and the junction held 6 bases outside the gene matches. The germline V gene encodes CDR1 LGHDT and CDR2 YNNKEL (reference sequence). The CDR3, as DNA: TGTGCCAGCAGGGTTAGCGGGGGGAGGTCTGGGGCCAACGTCCTGACTTTC. It translates to CASRVSGGRSGANVLTF.

The chain carries TRBV7-9 and TRBJ2-3; unclear D gene. V was shortened by 2 bases and J by 6 bases, with 12 bases between the two germline ends. Germline V CDR1 and CDR2: SEHNR, FQNEAQ (reference sequence). This CDR3 region has 14 residues. The CDR3 DNA reads as TGTGCCAGCAGCTTATCGGGTGTATCGGATACGCAGTATTTT. Translation: CASSLSGVSDTQYF.

The chain uses TRBV2 and TRBJ1-4, with 7 bases aligning to TRBD1. CDR3 length: 15 amino acids. From germline, CDR1 is SNHLY and CDR2 FYNNEI. The V and J ends lost 7 bases and 10 bases, in that order; junction bases with no gene match: 15. The CDR3 DNA reads as TGTGCCAGCAACCCGGCAGGGGGTACGTCGGGAAAACTGTTTTTT. It specifies CASNPAGGTSGKLFF. Supplemented by reference TRBV2 and TRBJ1-4, the full variable domain reads EPEVTQTPSHQVTQMGQEVILRCVPISNHLYFYWYRQILGQKVEFLVSFYNNEISEKSEIFDDQFSVERPDGSNFTLKIRSTKLEDSAMYFCASNPAGGTSGKLFFGSGTQLSVL.

The sample holds one count of this clone. This rearrangement joins TRBV14 to TRBJ1-1; a weak D match, TRBD1 (6 bases). CDR1 is SGHDN, CDR2 FVKESK, per germline. There are 13 residues in the CDR3. Trimming took 0 bases from V and 9 from J, leaving 11 bases between them. The CDR3 DNA sequence: TGTGCCAGCAGCCAAGATCACAGGGCTAAAGCTTTCTTT. Translated, it gives CASSQDHRAKAFF. Complete variable domain (other parts from reference TRBV14 and TRBJ1-1): EAGVTQFPSHSVIEKGQTVTLRCDPISGHDNLYWYRRVMGKEIKFLLHFVKESKQDESGMPNNRFLAERTGGTYSTLKVQPAELEDSGVYFCASSQDHRAKAFFGQGTRLTVV.

The rearrangement links TRBV27 to TRBJ2-5, with D perhaps TRBD1 (5 bases). The CDR3 totals 13 residues. V lost 6 bases, J lost 4 bases, and 12 bases lay in between. Germline values: CDR1 MNHEY, CDR2 SMNVEV (reference sequence). In nucleotides, the CDR3 is TGTGCCAGCAGCCATGTCCAGGGAGAGACCCAGTACTTC. This encodes CASSHVQGETQYF.

The V gene is TRBV5-1, the J gene TRBJ1-3, with D tentatively TRBD1 (6 bases). Germline V CDR1 and CDR2: SGHRS, YFSETQ. The CDR3 is made up of 15 amino acids. Trimming took 5 bases from V and 0 from J, leaving 12 bases between them. CDR3 sequence (DNA): TGCGCCAGCAGAGTAGGCAGGGGCTCTGGAAACACCATATATTTT. The encoded protein is CASRVGRGSGNTIYF.